The 10 T cell receptor beta chains reported below all come from one sample, sequenced in a study of cytomegalovirus exposure and HLA in healthy donors. Generated by immunoSEQ multiplex PCR, the TCRdb table keeps only in-frame clones and is missing some. Seen here are about 84,000 clones, roughly 91% observed once, and the top ten hold 2% to 2.5%. Sample: PBMCs. These receptors were obtained from a man aged 30-40 years in good health and CMV-seronegative.

This chain links TRBV2 with TRBJ1-1; D may be TRBD1 (6 bases). Germline V gene data show CDR1 as SNHLY and CDR2 as FYNNEI. Between the trimmed V and J ends, which lost 5 bases and 4 bases, there was a span of 14 bases. The CDR3 has 14 residues. The CDR3 is CASSNRVSRTEAFF. In nucleotides, the CDR3 is TGTGCCAGCAGTAACAGGGTATCTCGCACTGAAGCTTTCTTT.

The chain joins TRBV14 to TRBJ2-5; D perhaps matches TRBD2 (6 bases). The CDR3 is 15 residues long. Germline assignment: CDR1 SGHDN and CDR2 FVKESK. Trimming removed 1 base at V and 4 bases at J, with 13 bases between. The CDR3 sequence is CASSQAGVVGETQYF. For the CDR3, the DNA is TGTGCCAGCAGCCAAGCGGGGGTGGTTGGAGAGACCCAGTACTTC.

The V and J genes are TRBV10-2 and TRBJ1-5, with a possible D match to TRBD1 (5 bases). The germline V gene has CDR1 WSHSY and CDR2 SAAADI. The CDR3 is 17 amino acids. V lost 0 bases and J 3 bases, leaving 15 bases between the germline ends. Here the CDR3 DNA reads TGCGCCAGCAGTGAGTCGATGGGTCCGGGGGACAATCAGCCCCAGCATTTT. Translated: CASSESMGPGDNQPQHF.

This clone was seen only a few times. Other DNA sequences from this sample encode an identical CDR3 as well. This chain uses TRBV7-9 with TRBJ2-1, with 9 bases fitting TRBD2. Germline V gene data show CDR1 as SEHNR and CDR2 as FQNEAQ (reference sequence). V was clipped by 5 bases and J by 6 bases; unmatched bases: 5. The CDR3 length is 14 residues. The CDR3 reads CASSPGTSFNEQFF. Here the CDR3 DNA reads TGTGCCAGCAGCCCCGGGACTAGCTTCAATGAGCAGTTCTTC.

The chain joins TRBV4-1 to TRBJ2-1; TRBD2 aligns across 9 bases. Trimming at V came to 4 bases and at J to 4 bases, leaving 14 bases not matched to a gene. CDR3 length: 18 amino acids. CDR1 and CDR2 from the germline V gene are MGHRA and YSYEKL. CDR3 sequence (DNA): TGCGCCAGCAGCCTCCCGACTAGCGGAGGCCTCCTTTACAATGAGCAGTTCTTC. Amino acid sequence: CASSLPTSGGLLYNEQFF.

V and J are TRBV7-2 and TRBJ2-7; 9 nucleotides line up with TRBD2. Trimming at V came to 4 bases and at J to 2 bases, leaving 6 bases not matched to a gene. The length of the CDR3 is 15 residues. Germline values: CDR1 SGHTA, CDR2 FQGNSA. The CDR3 DNA reads TGTGCCAGCAGCTATAGCGGGGGCCCTACCTACGAGCAGTACTTC. This translates into CASSYSGGPTYEQYF.

This clone came up once. V usage is TRBV5-3 and J usage is TRBJ2-1; 8 bases align to TRBD2. TRBV5-3 is an ORF, and what it does is uncertain. The CDR3 totals 14 residues. J lost 7 bases, V lost 9 bases, and 12 bases had no gene match. The CDR3 nucleotides read TGTGCCACCAAAGCGGGAGAGGTAAGGAATGAGCAGTTCTTC. This translates into CATKAGEVRNEQFF.

The CDR3 coding sequence is TGTGCCAGTACCTCGACTAGCGGGACCTACAATGAGCAGTTCTTC. Its translation is CASTSTSGTYNEQFF. The chain combines TRBV19 with TRBJ2-1; 11 bases agree with TRBD2. Per the germline V gene, CDR1 is LNHDA and CDR2 is SQIVND (reference sequence). The V gene end was trimmed by 7 bases and the J gene end by 2 bases; junction bases not matched to a gene: 4. The CDR3 is 15 residues long.

The gene calls are TRBV11-2 and TRBJ2-6; TRBD1 aligns across 7 bases. CDR1 and CDR2 (germline): SGHAT, FQNNGV. The V segment lost 1 base and the J segment 0 bases; nucleotides outside the gene matches: 9. The CDR3 sequence is 19 residues long. The CDR3 is CASSLVFTGADSGANVLTF. The CDR3 DNA follows: TGTGCCAGCAGCTTAGTATTTACAGGGGCGGACTCTGGGGCCAACGTCCTGACTTTC.

The J gene is TRBJ2-1, the V gene TRBV15; perhaps TRBD2 as D (6 bases). The germline V gene encodes CDR1 LNHNV and CDR2 YYDKDF (reference sequence). The CDR3 consists of 16 residues. Deletions cut 0 bases from V and 2 bases from J, with 11 bases between. Written as DNA, the CDR3 is TGTGCCACCAGCAGAGATGCCGGGGGTGCCTACAATGAGCAGTTCTTC. This gives the protein CATSRDAGGAYNEQFF.